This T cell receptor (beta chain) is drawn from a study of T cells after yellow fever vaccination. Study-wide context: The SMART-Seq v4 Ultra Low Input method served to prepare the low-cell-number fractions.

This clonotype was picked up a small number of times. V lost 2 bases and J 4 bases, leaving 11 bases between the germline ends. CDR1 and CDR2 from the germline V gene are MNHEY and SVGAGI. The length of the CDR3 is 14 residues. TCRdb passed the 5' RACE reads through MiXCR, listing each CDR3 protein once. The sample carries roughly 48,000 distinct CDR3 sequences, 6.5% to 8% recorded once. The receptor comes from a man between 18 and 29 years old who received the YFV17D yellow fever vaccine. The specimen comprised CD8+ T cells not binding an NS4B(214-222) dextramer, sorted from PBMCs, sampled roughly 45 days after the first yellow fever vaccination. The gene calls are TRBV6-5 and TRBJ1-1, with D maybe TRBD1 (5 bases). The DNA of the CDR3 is TGTGCCAGCAGTTACGGTCAGGGCGGCACTGAAGCTTTCTTT. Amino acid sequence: CASSYGQGGTEAFF.